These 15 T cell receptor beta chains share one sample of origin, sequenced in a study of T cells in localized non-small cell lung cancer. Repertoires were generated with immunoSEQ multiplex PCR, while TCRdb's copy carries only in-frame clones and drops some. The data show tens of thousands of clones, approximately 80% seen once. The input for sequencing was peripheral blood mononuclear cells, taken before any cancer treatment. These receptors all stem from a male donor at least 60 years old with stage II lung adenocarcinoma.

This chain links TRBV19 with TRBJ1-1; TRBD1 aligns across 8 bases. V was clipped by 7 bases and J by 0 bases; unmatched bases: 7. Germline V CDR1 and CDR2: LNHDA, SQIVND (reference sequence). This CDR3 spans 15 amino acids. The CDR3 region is CASTVTGALNTEAFF. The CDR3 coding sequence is TGTGCCAGTACGGTGACAGGGGCCTTGAACACTGAAGCTTTCTTT.

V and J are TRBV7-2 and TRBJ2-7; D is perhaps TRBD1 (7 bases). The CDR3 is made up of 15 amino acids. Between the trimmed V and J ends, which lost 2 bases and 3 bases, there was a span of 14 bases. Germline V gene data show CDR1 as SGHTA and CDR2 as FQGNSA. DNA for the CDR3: TGTGCCAGCAGCTTATGGGCAGGGGGGCACTACGAGCAGTACTTC. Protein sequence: CASSLWAGGHYEQYF.

CDR3 sequence reads: CASSPGLYEKLFF. CDR3 coding DNA: TGTGCCAGCTCACCAGGGCTCTACGAAAAACTGTTTTTT. The V gene is TRBV18, the J gene TRBJ1-4; D is unresolved. The CDR3 contains 13 residues. V lost 2 bases, J lost 8 bases, and 9 bases lay in between. Germline V gives CDR1 KGHSH, CDR2 LQKENI.

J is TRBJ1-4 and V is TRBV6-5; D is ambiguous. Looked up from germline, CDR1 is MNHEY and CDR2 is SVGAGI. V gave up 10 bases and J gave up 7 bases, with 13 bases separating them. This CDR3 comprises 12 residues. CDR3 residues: CATMGGVEKLFF. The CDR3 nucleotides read TGTGCCACCATGGGCGGAGTTGAAAAACTGTTTTTT.

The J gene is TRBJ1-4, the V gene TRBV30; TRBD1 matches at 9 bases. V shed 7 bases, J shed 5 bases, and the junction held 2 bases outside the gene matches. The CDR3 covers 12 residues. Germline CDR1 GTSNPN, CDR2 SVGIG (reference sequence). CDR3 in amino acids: CAYGTGNEKLFF. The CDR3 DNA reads TGTGCCTACGGGACAGGGAATGAAAAACTGTTTTTT.

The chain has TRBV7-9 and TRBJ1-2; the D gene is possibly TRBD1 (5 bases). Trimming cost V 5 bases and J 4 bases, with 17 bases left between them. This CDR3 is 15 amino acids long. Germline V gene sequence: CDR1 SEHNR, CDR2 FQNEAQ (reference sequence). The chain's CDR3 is CASSPLSGTSYGYTF. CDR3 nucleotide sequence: TGTGCCAGCAGCCCCTTGTCGGGGACTAGCTATGGCTACACCTTC. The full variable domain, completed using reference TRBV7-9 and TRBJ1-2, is DTGVSQNPRHKITKRGQNVTFRCDPISEHNRLYWYRQTLGQGPEFLTYFQNEAQLEKSRLLSDRFSAERPKGSFSTLEIQRTEQGDSAMYLCASSPLSGTSYGYTFGSGTRLTVV.

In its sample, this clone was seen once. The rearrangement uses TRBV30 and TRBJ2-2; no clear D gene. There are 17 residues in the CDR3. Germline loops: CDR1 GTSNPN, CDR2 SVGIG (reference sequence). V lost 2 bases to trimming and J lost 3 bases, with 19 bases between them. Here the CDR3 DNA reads TGTGCCTGGAGTACTACCCAACTGGCGAGATACACCGGGGAGCTGTTTTTT. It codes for CAWSTTQLARYTGELFF.

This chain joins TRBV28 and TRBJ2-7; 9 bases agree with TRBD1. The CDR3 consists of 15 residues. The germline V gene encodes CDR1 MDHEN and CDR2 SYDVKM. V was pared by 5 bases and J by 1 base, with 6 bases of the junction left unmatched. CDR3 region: CASSIDRGTSYEQYF. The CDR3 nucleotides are TGTGCCAGCAGTATTGACAGGGGGACTTCCTACGAGCAGTACTTC.

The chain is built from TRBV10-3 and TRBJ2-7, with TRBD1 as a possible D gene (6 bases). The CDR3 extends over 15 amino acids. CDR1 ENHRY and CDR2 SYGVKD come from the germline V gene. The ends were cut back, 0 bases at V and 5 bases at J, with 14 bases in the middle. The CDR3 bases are TGTGCCATCAGTGAGTCGACTCAGGGGAAGAACGAGCAGTACTTC. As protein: CAISESTQGKNEQYF.

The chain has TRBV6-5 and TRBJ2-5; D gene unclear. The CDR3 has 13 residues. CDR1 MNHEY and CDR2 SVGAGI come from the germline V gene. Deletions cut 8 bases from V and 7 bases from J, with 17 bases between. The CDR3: CASSQARTGTQYF. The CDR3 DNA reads TGTGCCAGCTCTCAAGCCCGCACCGGGACCCAGTACTTC.

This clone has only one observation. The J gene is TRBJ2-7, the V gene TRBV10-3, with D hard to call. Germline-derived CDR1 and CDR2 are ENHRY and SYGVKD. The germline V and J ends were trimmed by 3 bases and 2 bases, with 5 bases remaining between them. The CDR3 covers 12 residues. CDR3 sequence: CAISDRAYEQYF. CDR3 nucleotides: TGTGCCATCAGTGACAGAGCCTACGAGCAGTACTTC.

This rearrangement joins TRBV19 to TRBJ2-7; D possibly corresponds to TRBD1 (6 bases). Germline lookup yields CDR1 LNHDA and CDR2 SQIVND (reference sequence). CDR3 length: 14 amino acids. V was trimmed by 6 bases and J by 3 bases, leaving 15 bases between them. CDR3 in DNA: TGTGCCAGTAGAACAGGGTTTCCAAACTACGAGCAGTACTTC. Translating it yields CASRTGFPNYEQYF.

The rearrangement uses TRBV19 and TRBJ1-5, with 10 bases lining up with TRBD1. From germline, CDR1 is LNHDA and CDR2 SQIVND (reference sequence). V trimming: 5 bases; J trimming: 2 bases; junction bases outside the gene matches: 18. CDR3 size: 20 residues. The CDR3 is CASSPHHRDRGGGGNQPQHF. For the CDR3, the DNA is TGTGCCAGTAGTCCTCACCACCGGGACAGGGGAGGGGGTGGCAATCAGCCCCAGCATTTT.

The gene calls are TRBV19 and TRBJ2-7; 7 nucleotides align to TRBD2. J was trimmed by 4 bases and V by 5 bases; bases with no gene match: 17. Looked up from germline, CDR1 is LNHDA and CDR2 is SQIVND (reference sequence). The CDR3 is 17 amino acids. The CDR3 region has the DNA TGTGCCAGTAGTGTGGGAGGGCCGAAAAATATTGCTTACGAGCAGTACTTC. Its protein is CASSVGGPKNIAYEQYF.

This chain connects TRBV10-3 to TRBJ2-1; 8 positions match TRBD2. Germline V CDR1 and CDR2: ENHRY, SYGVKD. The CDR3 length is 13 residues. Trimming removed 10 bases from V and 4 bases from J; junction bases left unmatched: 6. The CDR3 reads CATRAGAYNEQFF. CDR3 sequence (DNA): TGTGCCACTAGAGCGGGGGCTTACAATGAGCAGTTCTTC.